This TCR beta chain originates from a study of T cells after yellow fever vaccination. Notes on the study in general: Subsequent to the booster, the majority of primary-vaccination clones reappeared (less than 97% CD4, 88% CD8). Weaker in magnitude, the secondary response showed a faster peak on day 5 versus 15. Abundant clonotypes from the bulk population could get into FACS-sorted repertoires as contaminants.

It was through 5'RACE template switching that TCR cDNA was made, with a universal primer site and UMIs added. TCRdb recomputed calls from the 5' RACE reads with MiXCR, one row per CDR3 protein. The sample lists more than 250,000 distinct CDR3 sequences; around 6.8% were seen once. Germline lookup yields CDR1 DFQATT and CDR2 SNEGSKA (reference sequence). The CDR3 has 12 amino acids. This clonotype was seen a few times. The target antigen is unknown. The junction shows a germline mismatch at one end, possibly a read error. This clonotype was obtained from a man between 18 and 35 years old who received the YFV17D yellow fever vaccine. V gene TRBV20-1 combines with J gene TRBJ2-1; 9 bases align to TRBD2. Sequenced here: PBMCs, sampled 45 days after the first yellow fever vaccination. The CDR3 region is CAGGSSYNEQFF. In DNA form, the CDR3 reads TGTGCGGGGGGGAGCTCCTACAATGAGCAGTTCTTC.